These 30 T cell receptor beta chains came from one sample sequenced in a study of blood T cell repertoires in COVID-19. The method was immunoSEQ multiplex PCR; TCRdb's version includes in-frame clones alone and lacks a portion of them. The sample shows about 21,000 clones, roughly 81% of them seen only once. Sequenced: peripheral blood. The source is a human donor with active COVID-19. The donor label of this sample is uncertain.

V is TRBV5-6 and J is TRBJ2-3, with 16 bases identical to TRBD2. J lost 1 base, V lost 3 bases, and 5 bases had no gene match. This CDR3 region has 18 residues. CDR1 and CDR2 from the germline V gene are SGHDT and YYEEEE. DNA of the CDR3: TGTGCCAGCAGCTGGGGACTAGCGGGGGGGCCAGGCACAGATACGCAGTATTTT. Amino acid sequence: CASSWGLAGGPGTDTQYF.

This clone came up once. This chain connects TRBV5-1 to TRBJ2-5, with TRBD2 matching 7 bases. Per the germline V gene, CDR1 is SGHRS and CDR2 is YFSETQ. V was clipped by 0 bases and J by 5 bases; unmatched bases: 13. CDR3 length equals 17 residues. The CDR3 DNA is TGCGCCAGCAGCTTGGCCATCCGGGAGGTTTGGGGGGAGACCCAGTACTTC. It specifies CASSLAIREVWGETQYF.

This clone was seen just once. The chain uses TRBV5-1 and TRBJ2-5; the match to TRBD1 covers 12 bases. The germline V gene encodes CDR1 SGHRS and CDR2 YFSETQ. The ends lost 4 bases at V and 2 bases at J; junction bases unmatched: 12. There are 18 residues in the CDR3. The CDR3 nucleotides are TGCGCCAGCAGCGGCCGGGACAGGGGGCTTAATGCGCAAGAGACCCAGTACTTC. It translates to CASSGRDRGLNAQETQYF. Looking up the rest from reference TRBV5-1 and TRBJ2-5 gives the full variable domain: KAGVTQTPRYLIKTRGQQVTLSCSPISGHRSVSWYQQTPGQGLQFLFEYFSETQRNKGNFPGRFSGRQFSNSRSEMNVSTLELGDSALYLCASSGRDRGLNAQETQYFGPGTRLLVL.

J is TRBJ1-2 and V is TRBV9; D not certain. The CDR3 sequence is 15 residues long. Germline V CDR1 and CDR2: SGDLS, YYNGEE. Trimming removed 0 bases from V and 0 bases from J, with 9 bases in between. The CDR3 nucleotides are TGTGCCAGCAGCGTAGTGCCCGGGGCTAACTATGGCTACACCTTC. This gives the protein CASSVVPGANYGYTF.

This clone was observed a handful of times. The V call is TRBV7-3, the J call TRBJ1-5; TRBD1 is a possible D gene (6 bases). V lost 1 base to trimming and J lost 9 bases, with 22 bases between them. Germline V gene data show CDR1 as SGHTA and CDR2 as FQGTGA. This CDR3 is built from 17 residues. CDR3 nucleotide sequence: TGTGCCAGCAGCTTAAAGAAGGGGGTCCCAAGTTATTGGCCCCAGCATTTT. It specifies CASSLKKGVPSYWPQHF.

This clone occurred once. The DNA for the CDR3 is TGTGCCAGCAGCCGGACTAGCGGGGCCACTAGCACAGATACGCAGTATTTT. Its translation: CASSRTSGATSTDTQYF. The V and J genes are TRBV7-9 and TRBJ2-3, with TRBD2 identical over 12 bases. CDR1 is SEHNR and CDR2 is FQNEAQ in the germline V gene (reference sequence). There are 17 residues in the CDR3. Losses at the gene ends were 5 bases for V and 0 bases for J; bases not matched to a gene: 6. Based on the CDR3 plus reference TRBV7-9 and TRBJ2-3, the full variable domain is DTGVSQNPRHKITKRGQNVTFRCDPISEHNRLYWYRQTLGQGPEFLTYFQNEAQLEKSRLLSDRFSAERPKGSFSTLEIQRTEQGDSAMYLCASSRTSGATSTDTQYFGPGTRLTVL.

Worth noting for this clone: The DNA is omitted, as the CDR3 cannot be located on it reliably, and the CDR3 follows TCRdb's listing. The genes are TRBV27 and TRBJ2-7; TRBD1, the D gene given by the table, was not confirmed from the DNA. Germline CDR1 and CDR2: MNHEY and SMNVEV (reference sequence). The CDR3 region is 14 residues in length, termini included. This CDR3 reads CASSLWGQGAQMSF.

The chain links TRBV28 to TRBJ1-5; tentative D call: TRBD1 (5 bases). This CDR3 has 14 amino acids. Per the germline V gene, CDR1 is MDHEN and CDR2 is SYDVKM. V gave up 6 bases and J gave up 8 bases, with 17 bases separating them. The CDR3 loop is CASRRQTSREPQHF. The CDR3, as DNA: TGTGCCAGCAGGCGACAGACCTCCCGGGAGCCCCAGCATTTT.

The CDR3 loop reads CASSHPTGMDLGTEAFF. CDR3 sequence (DNA): TGTGCCAGCAGTCACCCAACAGGGATGGATTTGGGCACTGAAGCTTTCTTT. The rearrangement uses TRBV27 and TRBJ1-1; maybe TRBD1 (6 bases). V was cut by 5 bases and J by 4 bases, with 23 bases left in between. The length of the CDR3 is 17 residues. Germline CDR1 and CDR2: MNHEY and SMNVEV (reference sequence).

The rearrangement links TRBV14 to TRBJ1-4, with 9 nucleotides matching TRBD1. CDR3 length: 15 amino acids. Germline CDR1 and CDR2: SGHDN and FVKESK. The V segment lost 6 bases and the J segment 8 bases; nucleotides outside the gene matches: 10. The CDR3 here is CASSRQGGSLEKLFF. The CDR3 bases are TGTGCCAGCAGTCGACAGGGGGGGTCGTTGGAAAAACTGTTTTTT. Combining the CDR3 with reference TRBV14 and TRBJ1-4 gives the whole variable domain EAGVTQFPSHSVIEKGQTVTLRCDPISGHDNLYWYRRVMGKEIKFLLHFVKESKQDESGMPNNRFLAERTGGTYSTLKVQPAELEDSGVYFCASSRQGGSLEKLFFGSGTQLSVL.

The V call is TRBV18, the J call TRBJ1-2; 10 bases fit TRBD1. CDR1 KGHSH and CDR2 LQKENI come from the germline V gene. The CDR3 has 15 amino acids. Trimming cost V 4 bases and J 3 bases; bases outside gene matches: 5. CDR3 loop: CASSQRQGADYGYTF. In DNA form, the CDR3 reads TGTGCCAGCTCACAGAGACAGGGGGCCGACTATGGCTACACCTTC. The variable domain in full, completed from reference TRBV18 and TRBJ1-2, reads NAGVMQNPRHLVRRRGQEARLRCSPMKGHSHVYWYRQLPEEGLKFMVYLQKENIIDESGMPKERFSAEFPKEGPSILRIQQVVRGDSAAYFCASSQRQGADYGYTFGSGTRLTVV.

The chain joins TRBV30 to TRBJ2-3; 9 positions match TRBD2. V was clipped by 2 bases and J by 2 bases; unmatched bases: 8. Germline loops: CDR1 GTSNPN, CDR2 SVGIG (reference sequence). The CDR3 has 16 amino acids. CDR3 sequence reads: CAWSFGSGGPTDTQYF. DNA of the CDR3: TGTGCCTGGAGTTTCGGTAGCGGGGGACCCACAGATACGCAGTATTTT. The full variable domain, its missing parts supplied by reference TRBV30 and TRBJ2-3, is SQTIHQWPATLVQPVGSPLSLECTVEGTSNPNLYWYRQAAGRGLQLLFYSVGIGQISSEVPQNLSASRPQDRQFILSSKKLLLSDSGFYLCAWSFGSGGPTDTQYFGPGTRLTVL.

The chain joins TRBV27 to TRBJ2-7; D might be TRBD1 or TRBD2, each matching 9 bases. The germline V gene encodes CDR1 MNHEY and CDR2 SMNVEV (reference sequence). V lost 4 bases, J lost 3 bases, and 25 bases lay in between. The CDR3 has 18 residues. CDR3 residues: CASSSPGQGHSGGYEQYF. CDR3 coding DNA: TGTGCCAGCAGTTCGCCGGGACAGGGCCATAGCGGGGGCTACGAGCAGTACTTC.

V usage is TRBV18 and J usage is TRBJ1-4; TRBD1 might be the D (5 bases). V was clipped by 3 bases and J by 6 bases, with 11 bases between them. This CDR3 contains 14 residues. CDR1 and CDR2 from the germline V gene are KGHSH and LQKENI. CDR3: CASSPGLGDEKLFF. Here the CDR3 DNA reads TGTGCCAGCTCACCGGGACTAGGAGATGAAAAACTGTTTTTT.

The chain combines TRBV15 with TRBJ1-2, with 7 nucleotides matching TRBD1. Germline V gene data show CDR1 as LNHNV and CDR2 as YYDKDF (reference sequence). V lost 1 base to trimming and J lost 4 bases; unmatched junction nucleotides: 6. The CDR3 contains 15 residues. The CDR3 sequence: CATSRGSQGGYGYTF. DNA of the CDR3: TGTGCCACCAGCAGAGGTAGTCAGGGGGGCTATGGCTACACCTTC.

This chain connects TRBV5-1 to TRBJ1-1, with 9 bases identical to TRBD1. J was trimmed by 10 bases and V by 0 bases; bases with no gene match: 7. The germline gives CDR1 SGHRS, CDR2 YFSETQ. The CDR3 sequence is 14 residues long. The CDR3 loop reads CASSLDLGQGLAFF. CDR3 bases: TGCGCCAGCAGCTTGGATCTGGGACAGGGTTTAGCTTTCTTT.

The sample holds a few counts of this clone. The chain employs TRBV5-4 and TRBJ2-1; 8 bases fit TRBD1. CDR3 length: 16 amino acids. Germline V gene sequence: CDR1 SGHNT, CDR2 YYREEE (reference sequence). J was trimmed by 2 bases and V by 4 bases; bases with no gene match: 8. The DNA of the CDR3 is TGTGCCAGCAGCACGGGACAGGAGGCCCCCTACAATGAGCAGTTCTTC. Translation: CASSTGQEAPYNEQFF.

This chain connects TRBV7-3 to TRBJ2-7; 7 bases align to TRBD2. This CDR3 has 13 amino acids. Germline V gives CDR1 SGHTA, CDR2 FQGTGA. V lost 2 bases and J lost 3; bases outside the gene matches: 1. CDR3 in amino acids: CASSLGGVYEQYF. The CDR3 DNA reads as TGTGCCAGCAGCTTAGGGGGGGTCTACGAGCAGTACTTC. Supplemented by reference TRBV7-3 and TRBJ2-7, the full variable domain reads GAGVSQTPSNKVTEKGKYVELRCDPISGHTALYWYRQSLGQGPEFLIYFQGTGAADDSGLPNDRFFAVRPEGSVSTLKIQRTERGDSAVYLCASSLGGVYEQYFGPGTRLTVT.

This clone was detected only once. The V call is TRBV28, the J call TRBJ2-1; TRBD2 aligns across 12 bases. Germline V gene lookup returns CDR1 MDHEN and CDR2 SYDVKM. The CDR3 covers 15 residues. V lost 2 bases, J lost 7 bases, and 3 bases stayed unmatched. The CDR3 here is CASSLPGLAGNEQFF. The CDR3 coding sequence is TGTGCCAGCAGTTTACCAGGACTAGCGGGAAATGAGCAGTTCTTC.

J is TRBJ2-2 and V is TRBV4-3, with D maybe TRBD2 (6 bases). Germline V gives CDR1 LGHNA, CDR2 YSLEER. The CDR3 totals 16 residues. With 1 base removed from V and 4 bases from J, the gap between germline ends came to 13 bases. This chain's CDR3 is CASSQALGGFTGELFF. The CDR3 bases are TGCGCCAGCAGCCAAGCTCTGGGGGGATTCACCGGGGAGCTGTTTTTT.

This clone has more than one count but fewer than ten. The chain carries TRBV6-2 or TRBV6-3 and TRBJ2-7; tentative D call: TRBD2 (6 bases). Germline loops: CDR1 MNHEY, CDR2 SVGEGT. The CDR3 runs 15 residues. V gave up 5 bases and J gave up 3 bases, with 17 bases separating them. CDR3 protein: CASSPGTVFLYEQYF. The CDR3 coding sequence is TGTGCCAGCAGTCCCGGGACTGTTTTCCTCTACGAGCAGTACTTC.

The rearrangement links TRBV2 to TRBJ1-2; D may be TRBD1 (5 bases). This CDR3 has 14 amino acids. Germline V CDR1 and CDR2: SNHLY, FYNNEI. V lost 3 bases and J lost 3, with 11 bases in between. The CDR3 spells CASSEDPRDYGYTF. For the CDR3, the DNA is TGTGCCAGCAGTGAGGACCCCAGGGACTATGGCTACACCTTC.

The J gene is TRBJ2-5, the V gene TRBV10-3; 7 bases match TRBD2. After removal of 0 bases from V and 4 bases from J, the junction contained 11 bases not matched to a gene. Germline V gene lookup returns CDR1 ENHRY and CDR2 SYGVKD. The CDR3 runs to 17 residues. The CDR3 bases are TGTGCCATCAGTGAGTCCTGGGCGGGAGTAGCGGTAGAGACCCAGTACTTC. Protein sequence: CAISESWAGVAVETQYF.

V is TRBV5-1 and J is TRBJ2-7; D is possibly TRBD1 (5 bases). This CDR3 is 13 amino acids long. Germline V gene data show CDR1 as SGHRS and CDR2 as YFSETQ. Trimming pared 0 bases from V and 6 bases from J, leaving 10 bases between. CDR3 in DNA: TGCGCCAGCAGCTTGGGGCAGGGAAGCGAGCAGTACTTC. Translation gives CASSLGQGSEQYF. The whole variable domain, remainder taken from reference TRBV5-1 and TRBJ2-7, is KAGVTQTPRYLIKTRGQQVTLSCSPISGHRSVSWYQQTPGQGLQFLFEYFSETQRNKGNFPGRFSGRQFSNSRSEMNVSTLELGDSALYLCASSLGQGSEQYFGPGTRLTVT.

The CDR3 coding sequence is TGTGCCAGCTTATCCACAGATACGCAGTATTTT. Translation: CASLSTDTQYF. This chain uses TRBV19 with TRBJ2-3, with D unresolved. The CDR3 spans 11 residues. V was shortened by 9 bases and J by 2 bases, with 6 bases between the two germline ends. Germline V lookup: CDR1 LNHDA, CDR2 SQIVND (reference sequence).

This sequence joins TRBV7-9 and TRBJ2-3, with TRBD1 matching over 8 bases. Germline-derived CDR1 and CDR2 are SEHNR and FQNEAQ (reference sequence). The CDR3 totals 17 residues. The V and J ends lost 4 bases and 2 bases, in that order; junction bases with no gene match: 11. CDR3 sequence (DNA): TGTGCCAGCAGCTCTAGACAGGGGCCCCCCCTCACAGATACGCAGTATTTT. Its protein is CASSSRQGPPLTDTQYF.

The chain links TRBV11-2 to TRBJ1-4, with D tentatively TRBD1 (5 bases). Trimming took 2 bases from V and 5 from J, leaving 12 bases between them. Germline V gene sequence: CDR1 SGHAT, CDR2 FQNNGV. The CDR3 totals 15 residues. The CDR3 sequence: CASSLPQGLNEKLFF. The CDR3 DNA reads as TGTGCCAGCAGCTTACCCCAGGGCTTAAATGAAAAACTGTTTTTT.

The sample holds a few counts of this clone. CDR3: CASSLGQEGYGYTF. For the CDR3, the DNA is TGTGCCAGCAGCTTGGGCCAGGAAGGCTATGGCTACACCTTC. This chain links TRBV5-8 with TRBJ1-2; D is undetermined. Per germline, CDR1 SGHTS and CDR2 YDEGEE. The CDR3 covers 14 residues. The germline V and J ends were trimmed by 0 bases and 4 bases, with 10 bases remaining between them.

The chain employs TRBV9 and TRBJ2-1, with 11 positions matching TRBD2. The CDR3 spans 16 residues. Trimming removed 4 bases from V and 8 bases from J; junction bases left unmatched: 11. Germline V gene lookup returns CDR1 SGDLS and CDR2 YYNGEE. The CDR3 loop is CASSPAGLAEIDEQFF. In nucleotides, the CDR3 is TGTGCCAGCAGCCCAGCGGGACTAGCGGAGATAGATGAGCAGTTCTTC.

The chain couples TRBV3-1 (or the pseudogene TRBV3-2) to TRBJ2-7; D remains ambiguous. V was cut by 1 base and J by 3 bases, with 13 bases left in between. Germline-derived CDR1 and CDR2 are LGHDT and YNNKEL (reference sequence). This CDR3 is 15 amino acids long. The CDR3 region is CASSQGPSTGYEQYF. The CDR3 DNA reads TGTGCCAGCAGCCAAGGACCCAGTACGGGCTACGAGCAGTACTTC.